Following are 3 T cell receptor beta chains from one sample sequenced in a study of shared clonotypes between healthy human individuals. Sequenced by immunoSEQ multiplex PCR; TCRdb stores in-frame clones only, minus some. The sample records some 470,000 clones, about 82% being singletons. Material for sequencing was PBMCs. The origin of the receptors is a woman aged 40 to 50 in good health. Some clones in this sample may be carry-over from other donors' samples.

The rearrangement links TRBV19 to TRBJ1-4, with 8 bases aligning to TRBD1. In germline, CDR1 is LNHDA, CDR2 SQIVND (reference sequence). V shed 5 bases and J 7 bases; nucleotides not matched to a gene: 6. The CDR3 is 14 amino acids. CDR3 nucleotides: TGTGCCAGTAGTTGGACAGGGATAGCTGAAAAACTGTTTTTT. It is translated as CASSWTGIAEKLFF.

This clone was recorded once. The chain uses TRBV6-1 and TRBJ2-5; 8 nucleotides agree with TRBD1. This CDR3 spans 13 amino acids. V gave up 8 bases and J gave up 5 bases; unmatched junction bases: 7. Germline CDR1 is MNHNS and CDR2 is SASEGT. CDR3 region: CASGRTGLETQYF. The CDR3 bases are TGTGCCAGCGGAAGGACAGGGTTGGAGACCCAGTACTTC.

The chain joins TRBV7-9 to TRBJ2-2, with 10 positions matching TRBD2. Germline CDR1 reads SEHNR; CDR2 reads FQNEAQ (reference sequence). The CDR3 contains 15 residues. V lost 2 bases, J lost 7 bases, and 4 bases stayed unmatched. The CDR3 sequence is CASSLLAGVVGELFF. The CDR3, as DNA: TGTGCCAGCAGCTTACTAGCGGGAGTGGTCGGGGAGCTGTTTTTT.